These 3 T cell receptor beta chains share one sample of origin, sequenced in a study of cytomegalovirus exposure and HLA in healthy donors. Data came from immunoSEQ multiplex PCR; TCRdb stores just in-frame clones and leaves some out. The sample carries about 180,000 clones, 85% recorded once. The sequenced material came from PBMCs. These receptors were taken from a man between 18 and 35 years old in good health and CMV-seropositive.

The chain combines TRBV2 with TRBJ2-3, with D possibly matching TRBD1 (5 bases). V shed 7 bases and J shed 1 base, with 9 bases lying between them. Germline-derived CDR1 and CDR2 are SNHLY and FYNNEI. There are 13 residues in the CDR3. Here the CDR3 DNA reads TGTGCCAGCACAGGGCTCCGCACAGATACGCAGTATTTT. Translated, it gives CASTGLRTDTQYF.

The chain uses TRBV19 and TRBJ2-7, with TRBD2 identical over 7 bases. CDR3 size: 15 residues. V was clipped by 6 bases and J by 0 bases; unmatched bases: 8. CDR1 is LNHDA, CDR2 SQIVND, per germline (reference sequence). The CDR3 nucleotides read TGTGCCAGTAGCCTCACGGGGGGACGCTCCTACGAGCAGTACTTC. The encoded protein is CASSLTGGRSYEQYF.

The CDR3, as DNA: TGTGCCAGCAGCCTTCTAGCGGGATTCCAAGAGACCCAGTACTTC. Its protein product is CASSLLAGFQETQYF. This chain links TRBV9 with TRBJ2-5, with 9 bases lining up with TRBD2. This CDR3 is 15 amino acids long. Germline-derived CDR1 and CDR2 are SGDLS and YYNGEE. The V and J ends lost 4 bases and 1 base, in that order; junction bases with no gene match: 5.